This T cell receptor (beta chain) was sequenced in a study of patients and donors after allogeneic stem cell transplantation. TCRdb called the RT-PCR reads again in MiXCR, with one record for every CDR3 protein. This sample has approximately 160,000 distinct CDR3 sequences, with approximately 30% found just once. This clonotype appeared once. The CDR3 length is 14 residues. V gave up 3 bases and J gave up 4 bases, with 13 bases separating them. Germline CDR1 reads DFQATT; CDR2 reads SNEGSKA (reference sequence). The source of this sequence is a human donor who was either an allogeneic HSCT recipient or a stem cell or donor lymphocyte infusion donor (not recorded which). It is not recorded whose cells these are; they may come from a transplant donor. Sequencing input: blood, either unsorted or a sorted T cell fraction (not recorded which). The V gene is TRBV20-1, the J gene TRBJ2-1; D might be TRBD2 (5 bases). The CDR3 region has the DNA TGCAGTGCTAGGGGGATACTAGTTTACAATGAGCAGTTCTTC. Translation gives CSARGILVYNEQFF.